The next 23 T cell receptor beta chains were all read from a single sample in a study of regulatory T cells in long-lasting Graves disease (dated by TCRdb to about 2021). The receptor library was made with multiplex PCR. Sequencing instrument: Illumina HiSeq 4000. iRepertoire HTBI primers and Arm-PCR amplification of CDR3 regions were used to construct TCR beta libraries. The public reads were reprocessed in TCRdb via fastp at Q25 and MiXCR, keeping in-frame beta chains. Entries are consolidated by CDR3 protein sequence, retaining the most common genes and DNA. This sample comprises about 420,000 distinct CDR3 sequences, 16% of them detected only once. In total, the top ten clones hold 20% to 25% of the sample. This specimen's time point label, interpreted: newly diagnosed GD, antithyroid drugs for less than 3 months. RNA was extracted from PBMCs in TRIzol for both TCR sequencing and RNA sequencing.

The same sample was also studied in work on T cells in Graves' hyperthyroidism and ophthalmopathy.

The specimen was peripheral blood mononuclear cells (PBMCs), collected at new diagnosis, from a patient treated with antithyroid drugs. All receptors come from a woman between 18 and 30 years old with Graves disease. Donor details come from another sample of the same person, matched by shared clones.

This clonotype has ten or more counts. The rearrangement joins TRBV19 to TRBJ2-7, with 7 bases matching TRBD2. The CDR3 loop spans 17 amino acids. The germline gives CDR1 LNHDA, CDR2 SQIVND (reference sequence). The junction had 13 bases not matched to a gene; V was cut back by 3 bases and J by 2 bases. CDR3 region: CASSILPMASGPYEQYF. Here the CDR3 DNA reads TGTGCCAGTAGTATCCTCCCGATGGCTAGCGGACCCTACGAGCAGTACTTC.

The chain carries TRBV5-1 and TRBJ1-6, with 7 bases aligning to TRBD1. The junction had 14 bases not matched to a gene; V was cut back by 4 bases and J by 7 bases. The CDR3 is 17 residues long. Per germline, CDR1 SGHRS and CDR2 YFSETQ. The CDR3 reads CASSPNPSGQNNSPLHF. Written as DNA, the CDR3 is TGCGCCAGCAGCCCCAACCCATCGGGACAGAACAATTCACCCCTCCACTTT.

The chain couples TRBV20-1 to TRBJ2-7; D unresolved. CDR3 length: 13 residues. Germline-derived CDR1 and CDR2 are DFQATT and SNEGSKA (reference sequence). Trimming left V 1 base short and J 3 bases short, with 10 bases between. CDR3 bases: TGCAGTGCTAGAGGCCACCAATTCTACGAGCAGTACTTC. This translates into CSARGHQFYEQYF.

The sample holds a few counts of this clonotype. The chain couples TRBV6-2 or TRBV6-3 to TRBJ2-1, with 12 bases matching TRBD2. V was clipped by 0 bases and J by 10 bases; unmatched bases: 4. The CDR3 consists of 15 residues. Germline V lookup: CDR1 MNHEY, CDR2 SVGEGT. CDR3 amino acids: CASSYSTSGSDEQFF. The CDR3 DNA follows: TGTGCCAGCAGTTACTCGACTAGCGGGAGTGACGAGCAGTTCTTC.

This clonotype occurred many times. V usage is TRBV10-2 and J usage is TRBJ2-1; 11 bases align to TRBD2. The CDR3 runs 15 residues. With V trimmed by 4 bases and J by 7 bases, 6 bases remained unmatched. Per germline, CDR1 WSHSY and CDR2 SAAADI. The CDR3: CASSVAGGPFNEQFF. As DNA, the CDR3 is TGCGCCAGCAGTGTAGCGGGAGGGCCCTTTAATGAGCAGTTCTTC.

The rearrangement uses TRBV5-6 and TRBJ1-1; D may be TRBD1 (5 bases). The CDR3 runs 12 residues. Trimming removed 0 bases from V and 7 bases from J, with 7 bases in between. The germline gives CDR1 SGHDT, CDR2 YYEEEE. CDR3: CASSLVQGEAFF. The CDR3 bases are TGTGCCAGCAGCTTGGTTCAGGGTGAAGCTTTCTTT.

On this clonotype: At one end the junction does not follow the germline gene, possibly because of a read error. The V call is TRBV20-1, the J call TRBJ2-1; 14 bases agree with TRBD2. The germline gives CDR1 DFQATT, CDR2 SNEGSKA (reference sequence). The CDR3 is 18 residues long. CDR3 sequence: CSARVILGLAGENNEQSF. CDR3 coding DNA: TGCAGTGCTAGAGTGATCTTGGGACTAGCGGGGGAAAACAATGAGCAGTCCTTC.

This clonotype was seen at least ten times. This chain joins TRBV12-3 or TRBV12-4 and TRBJ2-3, with TRBD1 as a possible D gene (6 bases). This CDR3 contains 16 residues. Trimming removed 5 bases from V and 2 bases from J, with 17 bases in between. This CDR3 reads CASSHPPDRITDTQYF. The CDR3 bases are TGTGCCAGCAGTCACCCCCCGGACAGAATCACAGATACGCAGTATTTT.

This clonotype was seen ten or more times. The chain carries TRBV20-1 and TRBJ2-7; 7 nucleotides line up with TRBD2. Germline CDR1 DFQATT, CDR2 SNEGSKA (reference sequence). The CDR3 is made up of 13 amino acids. Germline trimming cut 6 bases from V and 2 bases from J; bases unmatched to any gene: 7. The CDR3 DNA sequence: TGCAGTGCCGGCCCGGGAGGAACCTACGAGCAGTACTTC. Protein product: CSAGPGGTYEQYF.

This clonotype was detected many times. The chain links TRBV15 to TRBJ2-3; D is possibly TRBD1 (5 bases). V dropped 1 base and J dropped 5 bases, with 16 bases sitting between them. Germline assignment: CDR1 LNHNV and CDR2 YYDKDF (reference sequence). The CDR3 contains 16 residues. CDR3 DNA: TGTGCCACCAGCAGAGGTTCGTCAGGGAAACTAGATACGCAGTATTTT. Encoded protein: CATSRGSSGKLDTQYF.

This clonotype has more than one count but fewer than ten. The chain recombines TRBV20-1 with TRBJ2-4, with a possible D match to TRBD2 (5 bases). Looked up from germline, CDR1 is DFQATT and CDR2 is SNEGSKA (reference sequence). V lost 6 bases and J 6 bases, leaving 15 bases between the germline ends. This CDR3 comprises 13 residues. The CDR3 bases are TGCAGTGCCAACCCCGGGGTCGGAAACATTCAGTACTTC. Protein sequence: CSANPGVGNIQYF.

To note about this clonotype: A read error may be the cause here, since a much bigger clone is one base away. This rearrangement joins TRBV7-9 to TRBJ1-5; D is uncertain. In germline, CDR1 is SEHNR, CDR2 FQNEAQ (reference sequence). The CDR3 extends over 15 amino acids. The CDR3 nucleotides are TGTGCCAGCAGCTTAGTCGCGGGAGGCAATCCGCCCCAGCATTTT. Encoded protein: CASSLVAGGNPPQHF. Full variable domain (remainder filled in from reference TRBV7-9 and TRBJ1-5): DTGVSQNPRHKITKRGQNVTFRCDPISEHNRLYWYRQTLGQGPEFLTYFQNEAQLEKSRLLSDRFSAERPKGSFSTLEIQRTEQGDSAMYLCASSLVAGGNPPQHFGDGTRLSIL.

This chain joins TRBV25-1 and TRBJ2-1; TRBD2 matches at 14 bases. The J segment lost 10 bases and the V segment lost 2 bases, leaving 4 bases of the junction unmatched. Germline V gene lookup returns CDR1 MGHDK and CDR2 SYGVNS. There are 15 residues in the CDR3. CDR3 DNA sequence: TGTGCCAGCAGTGAAGTTGGACTAGCGGGAGGAGAGCAGTTCTTC. Residues: CASSEVGLAGGEQFF.

With respect to this clonotype: A far larger clone lies a single base away; this is likely a read error. V is TRBV18 and J is TRBJ2-1, with 12 bases aligning to TRBD1. CDR3 length: 15 residues. Germline CDR1 KGHSH, CDR2 LQKENI. V shed 3 bases and J 13 bases; nucleotides not matched to a gene: 10. For the CDR3, the DNA is TGTGCCAGCTCACCGGGACAGGGGGCGCAGGAGACCCAGTTCTTC. It codes for CASSPGQGAQETQFF.

The V gene is TRBV24-1, the J gene TRBJ2-1; the match to TRBD2 covers 9 bases. The CDR3 has 16 residues. With V trimmed by 4 bases and J by 6 bases, 9 bases remained unmatched. The germline CDR1 and CDR2 sequences are KGHDR and SFDVKD. The CDR3 sequence: CATSDPIAGDGNEQFF. DNA of the CDR3: TGTGCCACCAGTGACCCTATAGCGGGAGACGGCAATGAGCAGTTCTTC.

On this clonotype itself: A far larger clone is only one base removed, so a read error is likely. The chain employs TRBV7-9 and TRBJ2-3; D is ambiguous. Matching the DNA end better, TRBJ2-7 makes the J call doubtful. Germline V CDR1 and CDR2: SEHNR, FQNEAQ (reference sequence). The CDR3 spans 12 residues. The CDR3 is CASSFTWPEQYF. The CDR3 nucleotides read TGTGCCAGCAGTTTCACGTGGCCGGAGCAGTACTTC.

This clonotype has at least ten counts. The chain links TRBV6-5 to TRBJ2-3; the D gene is possibly TRBD1 (6 bases). This CDR3 is built from 15 residues. Germline-derived CDR1 and CDR2 are MNHEY and SVGAGI. Trimming removed 2 bases from V and 0 bases from J, with 9 bases in between. This chain's CDR3 is CASSYGGGSTDTQYF. The CDR3 DNA sequence: TGTGCCAGCAGTTACGGGGGCGGGAGCACAGATACGCAGTATTTT.

J is TRBJ2-3 and V is TRBV18, with 7 bases identical to TRBD2. The J call may be mistaken, given a closer DNA end match to TRBJ2-5. This CDR3 spans 16 amino acids. Germline CDR1 KGHSH, CDR2 LQKENI. DNA for the CDR3: TGTGCCAGCTCACTCTCGGTGGGGCGGGAGTTGAAGACCCAGTACTTC. It yields the protein CASSLSVGRELKTQYF.

Worth noting for this clonotype: It differs at one base from a far larger clone, so likely a read error. The J gene is TRBJ2-1, the V gene TRBV6-1; 8 bases match TRBD1. Per germline, CDR1 MNHNS and CDR2 SASEGT. V shed 3 bases, J shed 10 bases, and the junction held 8 bases outside the gene matches. The CDR3 contains 14 residues. CDR3 in amino acids: CASSEGQASYEQFF. DNA for the CDR3: TGTGCCAGCAGTGAGGGACAGGCCAGCTACGAGCAGTTCTTC.

This clonotype has ten or more counts. The J gene is TRBJ2-1, the V gene TRBV3-1, with TRBD2 identical over 12 bases. The CDR3 runs to 15 residues. Germline V lookup: CDR1 LGHDT, CDR2 YNNKEL (reference sequence). V lost 1 base, J lost 8 bases, and 3 bases stayed unmatched. CDR3 sequence (DNA): TGTGCCAGCAGCCAAGTGTCTAGCGGGAGGGATGAGCAGTTCTTC. This gives the protein CASSQVSSGRDEQFF.

This clonotype was detected many times. This rearrangement joins TRBV5-1 to TRBJ2-7; D is unclear. The CDR3 covers 13 residues. Trimming shortened V by 4 bases and J by 7 bases, and 15 bases separated the two germline ends. The germline gives CDR1 SGHRS, CDR2 YFSETQ. CDR3 loop: CASSPRTDAEQYF. CDR3 DNA sequence: TGCGCCAGCAGCCCACGAACTGACGCGGAGCAGTACTTC.

This clonotype was picked up many times. The rearrangement uses TRBV5-1 and TRBJ2-3; 8 bases align to TRBD2. Trimming at V came to 4 bases and at J to 0 bases, leaving 4 bases not matched to a gene. Germline V gene sequence: CDR1 SGHRS, CDR2 YFSETQ. The CDR3 sequence is 15 residues long. The CDR3 protein is CASSPGGTSTDTQYF. CDR3 sequence (DNA): TGCGCCAGCAGCCCGGGAGGGACTAGCACAGATACGCAGTATTTT.

This clonotype appeared many times. The chain recombines TRBV6-2 or TRBV6-3 with TRBJ1-5; D gene uncertain. The CDR3 is 16 residues long. Germline V CDR1 and CDR2: MNHEY, SVGEGT. The ends were cut back, 5 bases at V and 2 bases at J, with 16 bases in the middle. The CDR3 bases are TGTGCCAGCAGTGAGGTCCGGGTCGCGGGCAATCAGCCCCAGCATTTT. Residues: CASSEVRVAGNQPQHF.